Here is one T cell receptor beta chain with its context. What it recognizes is unknown. V gave up 3 bases and J gave up 2 bases; unmatched junction bases: 2. The CDR3 is made up of 15 amino acids. CDR1 is SGHAT, CDR2 FQNNGV, per germline. PCR was performed using 60 Vbeta and 13 Jbeta primers. The data were produced by immunoSEQ multiplex PCR, yet TCRdb's version contains in-frame clones alone and is incomplete. In the table there are roughly 150,000 clones, approximately 70% of which are singletons. The data belong to a study of cytomegalovirus exposure and HLA in healthy donors. Study-wide results and caveats: Later analysis suggested most CMV-associated TCR beta chains were HLA-restricted. The study flagged approximately 180 TCR beta chains as cytomegalovirus-associated.

The TCR originated in a young woman in good health and CMV-seropositive. The sample comprised PBMCs. The chain employs TRBV11-2 and TRBJ2-1; TRBD2 aligns across 9 bases. CDR3 in amino acids: CASSFRLAAYNEQFF. The DNA of the CDR3 is TGTGCCAGCAGCTTCCGACTAGCGGCCTACAATGAGCAGTTCTTC.